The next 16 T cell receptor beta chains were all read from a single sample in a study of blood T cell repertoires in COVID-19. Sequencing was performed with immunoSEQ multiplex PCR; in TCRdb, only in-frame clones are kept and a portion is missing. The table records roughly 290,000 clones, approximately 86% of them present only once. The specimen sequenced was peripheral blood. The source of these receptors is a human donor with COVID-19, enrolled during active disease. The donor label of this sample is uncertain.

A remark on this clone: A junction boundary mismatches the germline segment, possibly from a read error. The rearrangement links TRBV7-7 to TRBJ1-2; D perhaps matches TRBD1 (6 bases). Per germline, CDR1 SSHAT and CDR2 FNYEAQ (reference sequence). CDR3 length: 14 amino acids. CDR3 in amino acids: CASSPLGQDYGYTF. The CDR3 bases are TGTGCTAGCAGCCCCCTGGGACAAGACTATGGCTACACCTTC.

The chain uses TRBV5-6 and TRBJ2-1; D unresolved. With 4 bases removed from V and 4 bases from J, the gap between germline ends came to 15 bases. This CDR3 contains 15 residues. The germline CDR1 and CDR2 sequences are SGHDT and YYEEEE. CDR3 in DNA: TGTGCCAGCAGCCCCCTCCGTTCTAGTTACAATGAGCAGTTCTTC. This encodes CASSPLRSSYNEQFF.

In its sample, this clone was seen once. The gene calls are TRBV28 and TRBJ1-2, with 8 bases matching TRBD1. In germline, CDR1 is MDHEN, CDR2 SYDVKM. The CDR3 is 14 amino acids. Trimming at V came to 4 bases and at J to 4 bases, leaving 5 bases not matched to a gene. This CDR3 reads CASSSGGLFYGYTF. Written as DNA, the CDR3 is TGTGCCAGCAGTTCAGGGGGCTTGTTCTATGGCTACACCTTC.

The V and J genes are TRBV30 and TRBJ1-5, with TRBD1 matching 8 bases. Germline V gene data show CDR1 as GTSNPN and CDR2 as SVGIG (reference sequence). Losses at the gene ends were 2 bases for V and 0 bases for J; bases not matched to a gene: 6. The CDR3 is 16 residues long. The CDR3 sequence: CAWSRETGDSNQPQHF. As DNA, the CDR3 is TGTGCCTGGAGTCGCGAGACAGGGGATAGCAATCAGCCCCAGCATTTT.

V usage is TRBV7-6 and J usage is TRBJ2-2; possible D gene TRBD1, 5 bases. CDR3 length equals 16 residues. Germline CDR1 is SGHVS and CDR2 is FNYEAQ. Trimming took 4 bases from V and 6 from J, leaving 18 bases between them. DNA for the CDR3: TGTGCCAGCAGCTCGAGGCAGGGTGTAGGGGCCGGGGAGCTGTTTTTT. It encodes CASSSRQGVGAGELFF.

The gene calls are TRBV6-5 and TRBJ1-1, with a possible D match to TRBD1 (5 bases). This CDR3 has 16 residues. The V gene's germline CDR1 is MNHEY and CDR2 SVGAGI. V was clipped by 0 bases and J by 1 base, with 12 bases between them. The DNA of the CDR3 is TGTGCCAGCAGTTACTCGGTGGGGGGAGGGAACACTGAAGCTTTCTTT. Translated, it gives CASSYSVGGGNTEAFF.

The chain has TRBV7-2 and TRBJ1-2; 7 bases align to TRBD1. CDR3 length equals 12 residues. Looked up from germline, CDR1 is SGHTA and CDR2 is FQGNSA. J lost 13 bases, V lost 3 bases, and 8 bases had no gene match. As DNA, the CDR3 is TGTGCCAGCAGCTTCATGCAGGGGGAGTCCACCTTC. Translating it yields CASSFMQGESTF.

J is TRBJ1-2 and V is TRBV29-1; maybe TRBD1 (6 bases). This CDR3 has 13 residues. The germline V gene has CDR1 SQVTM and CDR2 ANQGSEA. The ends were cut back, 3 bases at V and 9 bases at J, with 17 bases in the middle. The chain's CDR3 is CSVDSAGARSYTF. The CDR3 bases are TGCAGCGTTGATTCGGCAGGGGCCCGGAGCTACACCTTC.

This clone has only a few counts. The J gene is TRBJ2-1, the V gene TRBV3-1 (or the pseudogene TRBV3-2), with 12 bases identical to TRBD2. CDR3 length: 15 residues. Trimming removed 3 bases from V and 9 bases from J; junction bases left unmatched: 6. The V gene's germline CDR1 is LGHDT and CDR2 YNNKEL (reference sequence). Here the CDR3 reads CASSQTSGRSSEQFF. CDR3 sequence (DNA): TGTGCCAGCAGCCAGACTAGCGGGAGATCTAGTGAGCAGTTCTTC.

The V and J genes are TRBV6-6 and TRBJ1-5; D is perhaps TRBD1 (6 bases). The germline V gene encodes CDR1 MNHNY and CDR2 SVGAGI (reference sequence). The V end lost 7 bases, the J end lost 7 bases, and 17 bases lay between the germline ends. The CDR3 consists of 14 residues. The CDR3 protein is CASTQMGAGQPQHF. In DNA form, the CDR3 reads TGTGCCAGCACCCAAATGGGGGCTGGACAGCCCCAGCATTTT.

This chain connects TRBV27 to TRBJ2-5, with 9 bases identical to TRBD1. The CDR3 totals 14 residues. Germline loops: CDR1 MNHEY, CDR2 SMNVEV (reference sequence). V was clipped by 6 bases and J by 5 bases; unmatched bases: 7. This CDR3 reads CASRYRGPQETQYF. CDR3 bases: TGTGCCAGCAGGTACAGGGGGCCCCAGGAGACCCAGTACTTC.

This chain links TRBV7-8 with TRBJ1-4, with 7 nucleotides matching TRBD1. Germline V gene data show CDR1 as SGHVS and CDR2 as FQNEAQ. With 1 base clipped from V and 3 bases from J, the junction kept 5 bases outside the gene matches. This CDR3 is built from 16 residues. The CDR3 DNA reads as TGTGCCAGCAGCTTAGGTTATCAGGGGGCTAATGAAAAACTGTTTTTT. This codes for CASSLGYQGANEKLFF.

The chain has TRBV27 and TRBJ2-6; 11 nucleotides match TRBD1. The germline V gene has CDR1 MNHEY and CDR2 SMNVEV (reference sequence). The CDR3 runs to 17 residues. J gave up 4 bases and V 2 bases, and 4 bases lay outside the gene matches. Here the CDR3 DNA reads TGTGCCAGCAGTTTAGGGACAGGGGGATACGGGGCCAACGTCCTGACTTTC. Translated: CASSLGTGGYGANVLTF.

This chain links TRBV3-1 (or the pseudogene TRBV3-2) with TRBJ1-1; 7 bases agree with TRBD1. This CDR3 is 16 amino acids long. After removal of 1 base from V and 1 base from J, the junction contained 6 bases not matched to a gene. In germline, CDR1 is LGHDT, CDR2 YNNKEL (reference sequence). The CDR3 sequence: CASSQGSGTANTEAFF. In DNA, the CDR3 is TGTGCCAGCAGCCAAGGATCCGGGACAGCGAACACTGAAGCTTTCTTT.

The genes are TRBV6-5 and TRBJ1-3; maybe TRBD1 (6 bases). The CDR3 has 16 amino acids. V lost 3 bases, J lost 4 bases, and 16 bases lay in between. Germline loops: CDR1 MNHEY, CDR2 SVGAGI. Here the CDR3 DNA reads TGTGCCAGCAGTTATCGGGTAGCAGGGGTGGGAAACACCATATATTTT. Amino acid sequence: CASSYRVAGVGNTIYF.

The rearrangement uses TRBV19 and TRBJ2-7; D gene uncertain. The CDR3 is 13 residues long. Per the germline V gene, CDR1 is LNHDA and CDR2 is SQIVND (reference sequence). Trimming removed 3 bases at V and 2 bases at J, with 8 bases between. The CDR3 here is CASSMVGPYEQYF. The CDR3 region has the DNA TGTGCCAGTAGTATGGTCGGTCCCTACGAGCAGTACTTC. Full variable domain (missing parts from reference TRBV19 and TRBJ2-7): DGGITQSPKYLFRKEGQNVTLSCEQNLNHDAMYWYRQDPGQGLRLIYYSQIVNDFQKGDIAEGYSVSREKKESFPLTVTSAQKNPTAFYLCASSMVGPYEQYFGPGTRLTVT.